This T cell receptor beta chain was found in a study of T cell responses to AZD1222 COVID-19 vaccine. Across the whole study: The analysis combined second doses at about 4 or about 12 weeks. General study points: The repertoires were collected only after the peak T cell response. Only a handful of AZD1222 recipients were seropositive at baseline. Most donors were white British, females outnumbered males, and clonal diversity was possibly underestimated.

CDR1 is SGHNT and CDR2 is YYREEE in the germline V gene (reference sequence). The V segment lost 4 bases and the J segment 5 bases; nucleotides outside the gene matches: 6. The CDR3 is made up of 14 amino acids. The protocol was immunoSEQ multiplex PCR, while the TCRdb copy is restricted to in-frame clones and leaves out a portion. The data show some 120,000 clones, with roughly 85% seen just once and approximately 1.7% held by the top ten. Comment on this clone: What it binds is unknown.

The sequences come from peripheral blood, collected on day 0 of AZD1222 vaccination. V usage is TRBV5-4 and J usage is TRBJ1-3; 7 bases align to TRBD1. The clonotype comes from an adult in good health. The CDR3 protein is CASSQGTDRNTIYF. DNA of the CDR3: TGTGCCAGCAGCCAAGGGACAGACCGAAACACCATATATTTT.